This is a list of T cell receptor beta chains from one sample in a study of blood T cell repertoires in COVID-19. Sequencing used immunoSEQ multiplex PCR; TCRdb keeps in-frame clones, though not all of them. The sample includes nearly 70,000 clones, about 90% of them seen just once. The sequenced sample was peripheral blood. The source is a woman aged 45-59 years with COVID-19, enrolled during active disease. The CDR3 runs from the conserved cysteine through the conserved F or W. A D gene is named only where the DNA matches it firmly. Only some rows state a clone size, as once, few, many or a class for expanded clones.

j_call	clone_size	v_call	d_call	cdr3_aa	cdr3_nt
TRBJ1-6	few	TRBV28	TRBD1	CASSLTGNASPLHF	TGTGCCAGCAGTTTGACAGGGAACGCTTCACCCCTCCACTTT
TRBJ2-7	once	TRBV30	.	CAGQEDSQYEQYF	TGTGCCGGACAAGAGGACAGCCAATACGAGCAGTACTTC
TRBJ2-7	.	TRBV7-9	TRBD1	CASSLASMGQGLYEQYF	TGTGCCAGCAGCTTAGCGTCCATGGGACAGGGTCTCTACGAGCAGTACTTC
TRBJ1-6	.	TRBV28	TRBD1	CASSYGHRGPVSPLHF	TGTGCCAGCAGTTATGGGCACAGGGGGCCGGTTTCACCCCTCCACTTT
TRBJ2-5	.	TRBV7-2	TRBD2	CASSPGGAQETQYF	TGTGCCAGCAGCCCGGGGGGGGCCCAAGAGACCCAGTACTTC
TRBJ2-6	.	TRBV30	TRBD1	CAWIGRTGLVSGANVLTF	TGTGCCTGGATCGGTCGGACAGGATTGGTCTCTGGGGCCAACGTCCTGACTTTC
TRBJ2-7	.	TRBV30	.	CAWSVRRTYREQYF	TGTGCCTGGAGTGTCCGTAGGACTTACCGCGAGCAGTACTTC
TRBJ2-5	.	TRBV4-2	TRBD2	CASSQDNGGTSTFQETQYF	TGTGCCAGCAGCCAAGATAATGGTGGGACTAGCACCTTCCAAGAGACCCAGTACTTC
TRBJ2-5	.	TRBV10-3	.	CAISGPGTQYF	TGTGCCATCAGTGGCCCGGGGACCCAGTACTTC
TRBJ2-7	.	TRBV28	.	CASSPQGTFNPKPSYEQYF	TGTGCCAGCAGTCCCCAAGGGACTTTTAACCCTAAACCCTCCTACGAGCAGTACTTC
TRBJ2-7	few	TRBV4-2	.	CASSHVNSPLSEQYF	TGTGCCAGCAGCCACGTGAACAGCCCCCTGAGCGAGCAGTACTTC
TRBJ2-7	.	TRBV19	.	CASSIDRTDEQYF	TGTGCCAGTAGTATAGATCGGACAGACGAGCAGTACTTC
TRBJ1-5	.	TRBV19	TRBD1	CASSRDRGLIQPQHF	TGTGCCAGTAGTAGGGACAGGGGCCTGATACAGCCCCAGCATTTT
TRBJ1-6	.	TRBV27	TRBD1	CASGMTGGVSPLHF	TGTGCCAGCGGTATGACAGGGGGCGTCTCACCCCTCCACTTT
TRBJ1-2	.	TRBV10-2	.	CASRGGSNYGYTF	TGCGCCAGCAGAGGCGGATCTAACTATGGCTACACCTTC
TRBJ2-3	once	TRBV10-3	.	CAISESFTGTQRGNTQYF	TGTGCCATCAGTGAGTCTTTTACCGGGACCCAAAGGGGGAATACGCAGTATTTT
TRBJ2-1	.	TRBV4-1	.	CASSQTRESSYNEQFF	TGCGCCAGCAGCCAAACTAGGGAGAGCTCCTACAATGAGCAGTTCTTC
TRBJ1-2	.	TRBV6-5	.	CASSYTLTANYGYTF	TGTGCCAGCAGTTACACCTTGACAGCTAACTATGGCTACACCTTC
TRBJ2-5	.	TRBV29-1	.	CSVEWGQGETQYF	TGCAGCGTTGAATGGGGCCAGGGAGAGACCCAGTACTTC
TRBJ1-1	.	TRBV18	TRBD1	CASSFKGATEAFF	TGTGCCAGCTCATTTAAGGGGGCCACTGAAGCTTTCTTT
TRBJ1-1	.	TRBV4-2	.	CASSQDPGLDTEAFF	TGTGCCAGCAGCCAAGATCCTGGGCTGGACACTGAAGCTTTCTTT
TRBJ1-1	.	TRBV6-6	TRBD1	CASTYQGGNTEAFF	TGTGCCAGCACCTATCAGGGGGGGAACACTGAAGCTTTCTTT
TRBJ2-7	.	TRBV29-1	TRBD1	CSVRDSSYEQYF	TGCAGCGTACGGGACAGTTCCTACGAGCAGTACTTC
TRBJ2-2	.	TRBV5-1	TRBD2	CASSRRGAGDFFTGELFF	TGCGCCAGCAGCAGGAGGGGAGCGGGAGACTTTTTCACCGGGGAGCTGTTTTTT
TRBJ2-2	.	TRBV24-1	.	CATSALAVPGELFF	TGTGCCACCAGTGCACTAGCAGTCCCCGGGGAGCTGTTTTTT
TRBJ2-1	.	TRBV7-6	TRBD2	CASSPRTSGYNEQFF	TGTGCCAGCAGCCCTCGGACTAGCGGCTACAATGAGCAGTTCTTC
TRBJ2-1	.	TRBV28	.	CASESGTYNEQFF	TGTGCCAGCGAGAGCGGGACATACAATGAGCAGTTCTTC
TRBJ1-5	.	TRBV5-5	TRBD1	CASRPTGAINQPQHF	TGTGCCAGCAGACCCACAGGGGCGATCAATCAGCCCCAGCATTTT
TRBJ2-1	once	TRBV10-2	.	CASSDLADEQFF	TGCGCCAGCAGTGACCTGGCCGATGAGCAGTTCTTC
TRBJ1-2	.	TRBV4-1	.	CASSQVVGGIYGYTF	TGCGCCAGCAGCCAAGTCGTTGGGGGGATCTATGGCTACACCTTC
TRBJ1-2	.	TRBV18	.	CASSPELGSYTF	TGTGCCAGCTCACCTGAGCTAGGTAGCTACACCTTC
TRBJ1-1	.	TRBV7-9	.	CASSSLSGNTEAFF	TGTGCCAGCAGCTCCCTATCGGGGAACACTGAAGCTTTCTTT
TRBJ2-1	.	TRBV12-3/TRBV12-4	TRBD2	CASRPGRWGEQFF	TGTGCCAGCAGACCCGGGAGGTGGGGTGAGCAGTTCTTC
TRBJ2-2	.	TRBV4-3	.	CASSQDYRLAEGELFF	TGCGCCAGCAGCCAAGATTACCGACTGGCAGAGGGGGAGCTGTTTTTT
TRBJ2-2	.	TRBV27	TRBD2	CASLRLAGAGELFF	TGTGCCAGCTTGAGACTAGCGGGAGCCGGGGAGCTGTTTTTT
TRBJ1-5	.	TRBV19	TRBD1	CASGDRVYQPQHF	TGTGCCAGTGGGGACAGGGTCTATCAGCCCCAGCATTTT
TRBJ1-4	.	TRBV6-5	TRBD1	CASRRQGRGEKLFF	TGTGCCAGCAGACGACAGGGGAGGGGTGAAAAACTGTTTTTT
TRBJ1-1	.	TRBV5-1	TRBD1	CASSRQGWNTEAFF	TGCGCCAGCAGCCGACAGGGGTGGAACACTGAAGCTTTCTTT
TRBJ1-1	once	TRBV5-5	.	CASSLLEDEAFF	TGTGCCAGCAGCCTTTTGGAGGATGAAGCTTTCTTT
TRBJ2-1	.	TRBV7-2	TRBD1	CASSLRRTGDSLEQFF	TGTGCCAGCAGCTTACGGAGGACAGGGGATTCTCTTGAGCAGTTCTTC
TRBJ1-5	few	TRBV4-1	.	CASSLSERDQPQHF	TGCGCCAGCAGCCTATCGGAGAGAGATCAGCCCCAGCATTTT
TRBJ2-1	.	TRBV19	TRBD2	CASSTLRLAGTNEQFF	TGTGCCAGTAGTACCTTAAGACTAGCGGGAACGAATGAGCAGTTCTTC
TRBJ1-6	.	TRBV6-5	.	CASKFDSSNSPLHF	TGTGCCAGCAAGTTTGACAGTTCGAATTCACCCCTCCACTTT
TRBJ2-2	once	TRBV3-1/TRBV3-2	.	CASSQTGGMNTGELFF	TGTGCCAGCAGCCAAACTGGCGGGATGAACACCGGGGAGCTGTTTTTT
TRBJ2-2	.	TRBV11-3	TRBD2	CASSSGGAGTGELFF	TGTGCCAGCAGCTCCGGGGGGGCCGGCACCGGGGAGCTGTTTTTT
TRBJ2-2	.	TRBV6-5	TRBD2	CASAGLAARTGELFF	TGTGCCAGCGCCGGACTAGCGGCCCGCACCGGGGAGCTGTTTTTT
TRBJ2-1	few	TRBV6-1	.	CASSEGQMKQFF	TGTGCCAGCAGTGAAGGGCAAATGAAGCAGTTCTTC
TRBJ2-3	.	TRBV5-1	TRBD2	CASSLGSSGTDTQYF	TGCGCCAGCAGCTTGGGGTCTAGCGGAACAGATACGCAGTATTTT